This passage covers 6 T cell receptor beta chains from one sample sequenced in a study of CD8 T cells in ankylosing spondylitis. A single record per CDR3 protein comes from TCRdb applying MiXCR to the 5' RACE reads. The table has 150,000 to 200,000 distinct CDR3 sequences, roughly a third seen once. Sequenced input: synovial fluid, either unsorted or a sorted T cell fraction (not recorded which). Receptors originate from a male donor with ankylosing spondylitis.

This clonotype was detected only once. CDR3 sequence (DNA): TGCGCCAGCAGCGGAACCGGGACAGGTAGCTACGAGCAGTACTTC. It is translated as CASSGTGTGSYEQYF. This rearrangement joins TRBV5-1 to TRBJ2-7; 8 bases agree with TRBD1. This CDR3 has 15 residues. J lost 3 bases, V lost 4 bases, and 9 bases had no gene match. Germline loops: CDR1 SGHRS, CDR2 YFSETQ.

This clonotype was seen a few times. CDR3 in DNA: TGCGCCAGCAGCTTGGAGGGGCTGGCTAATGAAAAACTGTTTTTT. Translation gives CASSLEGLANEKLFF. The V gene is TRBV5-1, the J gene TRBJ1-4; TRBD1 is a possible D gene (5 bases). Germline V lookup: CDR1 SGHRS, CDR2 YFSETQ. With 0 bases removed from V and 3 bases from J, the gap between germline ends came to 9 bases. CDR3 length equals 15 residues. Full variable domain (remainder filled in from reference TRBV5-1 and TRBJ1-4): KAGVTQTPRYLIKTRGQQVTLSCSPISGHRSVSWYQQTPGQGLQFLFEYFSETQRNKGNFPGRFSGRQFSNSRSEMNVSTLELGDSALYLCASSLEGLANEKLFFGSGTQLSVL.

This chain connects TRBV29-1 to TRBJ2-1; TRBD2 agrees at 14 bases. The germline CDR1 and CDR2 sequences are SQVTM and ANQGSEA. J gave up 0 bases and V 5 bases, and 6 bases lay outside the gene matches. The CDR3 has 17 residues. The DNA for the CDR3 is TGCAGCGTTTCCGGACTAGCGGGGGGCCGCTCCTACAATGAGCAGTTCTTC. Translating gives CSVSGLAGGRSYNEQFF.

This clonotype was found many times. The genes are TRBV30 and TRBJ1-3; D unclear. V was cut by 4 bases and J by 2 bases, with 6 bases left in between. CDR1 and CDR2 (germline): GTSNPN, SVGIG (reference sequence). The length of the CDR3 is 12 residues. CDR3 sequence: CAWILTGNTIYF. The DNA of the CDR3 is TGTGCCTGGATCCTAACTGGAAACACCATATATTTT.

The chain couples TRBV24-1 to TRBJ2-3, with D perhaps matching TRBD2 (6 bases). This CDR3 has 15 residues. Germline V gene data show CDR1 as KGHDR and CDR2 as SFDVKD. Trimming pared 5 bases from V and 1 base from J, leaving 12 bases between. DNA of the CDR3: TGTGCCACCAGTGTTGGGGGGTTAGGCACAGATACGCAGTATTTT. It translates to CATSVGGLGTDTQYF.

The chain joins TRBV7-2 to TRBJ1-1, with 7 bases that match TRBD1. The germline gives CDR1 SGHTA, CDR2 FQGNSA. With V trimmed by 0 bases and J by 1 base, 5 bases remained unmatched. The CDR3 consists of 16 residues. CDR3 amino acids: CASSLARQGSNTEAFF. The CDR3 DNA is TGTGCCAGCAGCTTAGCGAGACAGGGTTCGAACACTGAAGCTTTCTTT. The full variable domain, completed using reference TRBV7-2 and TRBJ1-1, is GAGVSQSPSNKVTEKGKDVELRCDPISGHTALYWYRQSLGQGLEFLIYFQGNSAPDKSGLPSDRFSAERTGGSVSTLTIQRTQQEDSAVYLCASSLARQGSNTEAFFGQGTRLTVV.